Below, 3 T cell receptor beta chains from the same sample are listed, as sequenced in a study of long-term antiretroviral therapy in people with HIV. The assay used was immunoSEQ (version v3.0), run at survey level. TCRdb's table, derived via immunoSEQ multiplex PCR, lists solely in-frame clones and lacks some. The table shows tens of thousands of clones, with 82% occurring only once. The sample was unsorted PBMCs, taken 0.2 years after starting antiretroviral therapy. The receptor source for this set is a woman in her thirties with HIV.

The gene calls are TRBV27 and TRBJ1-1; unclear D gene. This CDR3 is built from 13 residues. Trimming removed 2 bases from V and 2 bases from J, with 6 bases in between. Germline values: CDR1 MNHEY, CDR2 SMNVEV (reference sequence). CDR3 amino acids: CASSLTPNTEAFF. The CDR3, as DNA: TGTGCCAGCAGTTTAACCCCTAACACTGAAGCTTTCTTT.

The gene calls are TRBV5-6 and TRBJ2-7, with TRBD2 identical over 9 bases. The CDR3 has 15 residues. Germline values: CDR1 SGHDT, CDR2 YYEEEE. The junction had 4 bases not matched to a gene; V was cut back by 1 base and J by 2 bases. DNA of the CDR3: TGTGCCAGCAGCTTGCCATTAGCGGGGGCCTACGAGCAGTACTTC. Amino acids: CASSLPLAGAYEQYF.

J is TRBJ1-2 and V is TRBV5-5; TRBD1 is a possible D gene (5 bases). Deletions cut 0 bases from V and 1 base from J, with 13 bases between. Looked up from germline, CDR1 is SGHKS and CDR2 is YYEKEE (reference sequence). This CDR3 has 16 amino acids. The DNA of the CDR3 is TGTGCCAGCAGCTTGGGGTGGGGGGTCCTTAACTATGGCTACACCTTC. Protein product: CASSLGWGVLNYGYTF.